The text below deals with one T cell receptor beta chain. Its antigen is still unknown. The data belong to a study of cytomegalovirus exposure and HLA in healthy donors. Study context: Within the Caucasian-associated ancestry cluster were approximately 77% of the roughly 430 genotyped donors. Study-wide points: Earlier findings revealed that most TCR beta V segments proved productive either about 90% or about 30% of the time. A few of the chains that were CMV-associated were confirmed in vitro to be specific for CMV antigens. The classifier, whose performance was assessed in both the original and validation cohorts, reportedly diagnosed cytomegalovirus status with high specificity and sensitivity.

Primers included in the PCR were 60 Vbeta and 13 Jbeta primers. The method was immunoSEQ multiplex PCR; TCRdb's version includes in-frame clones alone and lacks a portion of them. The data hold 130,000 or so clones, with approximately 77% observed a single time. The CDR3 sequence is 15 residues long. Germline CDR1 is SGHTA and CDR2 is FQGTGA. The J segment lost 3 bases and the V segment lost 3 bases, leaving 7 bases of the junction unmatched. The chain links TRBV7-3 to TRBJ2-7; 8 bases match TRBD2. This TCR came from a woman in her sixties in good health and CMV-seronegative. Sequenced material: PBMCs. The CDR3 DNA sequence: TGTGCCAGCAGCTTTTCCGGCGCGGGAGGCTACGAGCAGTACTTC. Translating gives CASSFSGAGGYEQYF. Based on the CDR3 plus reference TRBV7-3 and TRBJ2-7, the full variable domain is GAGVSQTPSNKVTEKGKYVELRCDPISGHTALYWYRQSLGQGPEFLIYFQGTGAADDSGLPNDRFFAVRPEGSVSTLKIQRTERGDSAVYLCASSFSGAGGYEQYFGPGTRLTVT.